Listed below are T cell receptor beta chains from one sample, sequenced in a study of graft-versus-host responses after intestinal transplantation. Only in-frame clones appear in the TCRdb table, and some are missing; sequencing was by immunoSEQ multiplex PCR. The profile shows about 15,000 clones, roughly 30% of them singletons. This specimen consisted of alloreactive CD4+ T cells from a mixed lymphocyte reaction culture, obtained before intestinal transplant. The receptors shown here come from a human patient who received an intestinal transplant. CDR3s include the opening cysteine and the closing phenylalanine or tryptophan.

j_call v_call cdr3_aa
TRBJ1-2 TRBV7-9 CASSFTNYGYTF
TRBJ1-2 TRBV5-4 CASSFPDRGHYGYTF
TRBJ2-3 TRBV6-1 CASSEALFSPDTQYF
TRBJ2-5 TRBV9 CASSNRDRGFGTQYF
TRBJ2-2 TRBV2 CASSEGTRGRFDGELFF
TRBJ1-2 TRBV6-8 CASSYRGYGYTF
TRBJ1-5 TRBV5-1 CASSGGQNQPQHF
TRBJ2-1 TRBV15 CATESLAGDSQFF
TRBJ2-5 TRBV6-5 CASSYWTAQETQYF
TRBJ1-1 TRBV29-1 CSVARTFAEAFF
TRBJ2-1 TRBV7-9 CASSPNLTSGYNEQFF
TRBJ2-1 TRBV6-6 CASSYSKGNEQFF
TRBJ2-2 TRBV4-2 CASSQGVGGWTGELFF
TRBJ2-3 TRBV5-1 CASSLGGRGDTQYF